The 22 T cell receptor beta chains below were found in one sample sequenced in a study of CD4 T cells in relation to SARS-CoV-2 and coronaviruses. This table comes from immunoSEQ multiplex PCR, and its TCRdb copy is limited to in-frame clones, with some not included. Of approximately 21,000 clones in the sample, over 60% were seen once. CD4+ T cells from unexposed donors were obtained before the COVID-19 pandemic (2011-2018). The cells were cultured for about ten days before CD4+ T cells were isolated. Which antigens these TCRs recognize remains unknown. What was sequenced was CD4+ T cells from PBMCs, cultured in vitro. The source of these receptors is a human donor in good health.

The gene calls are TRBV18 and TRBJ2-5; D remains ambiguous. CDR3 length: 14 amino acids. Germline V gene sequence: CDR1 KGHSH, CDR2 LQKENI. V lost 3 bases to trimming and J lost 6 bases, with 14 bases between them. The CDR3 DNA reads as TGTGCCAGCTCACCCCCCACAAGGACCAAGACCCAGTACTTC. This gives the protein CASSPPTRTKTQYF.

V is TRBV11-2 and J is TRBJ2-7; 9 nucleotides line up with TRBD2. V shed 6 bases, J shed 6 bases, and the junction held 12 bases outside the gene matches. The CDR3 sequence is 15 residues long. The germline V gene has CDR1 SGHAT and CDR2 FQNNGV. CDR3 in DNA: TGTGCCAGCAGTCCCTGGCGGCTAGCGGGACCCGAGCAGTACTTC. Translation: CASSPWRLAGPEQYF.

This clone was recorded once. The rearrangement links TRBV5-1 to TRBJ2-7, with D perhaps TRBD1 (8 bases). Trimming shortened V by 4 bases and J by 2 bases, and 16 bases separated the two germline ends. There are 15 residues in the CDR3. CDR1 is SGHRS and CDR2 is YFSETQ in the germline V gene. The CDR3 nucleotides read TGCGCCAGCAGCACAGGGGGGGGGAATACCTACGAGCAGTACTTC. This sequence encodes CASSTGGGNTYEQYF.

The J gene is TRBJ1-2, the V gene TRBV6-2 or TRBV6-3, with D unresolved. V was shortened by 6 bases and J by 7 bases, with 15 bases between the two germline ends. The CDR3 covers 13 residues. Germline-derived CDR1 and CDR2 are MNHEY and SVGEGT. The CDR3 is CASSPTQVFGYTF. The CDR3 nucleotides read TGTGCCAGCAGCCCCACCCAGGTCTTTGGCTACACCTTC.

The table lists this clone with a count of one. V gene TRBV18 combines with J gene TRBJ1-4; possibly TRBD1 for D (6 bases). V was pared by 1 base and J by 5 bases, with 8 bases between. The CDR3 is 14 amino acids. The V gene's germline CDR1 is KGHSH and CDR2 LQKENI. CDR3 nucleotides: TGTGCCAGCTCACCACGGCAGGGGAATGAAAAACTGTTTTTT. Protein: CASSPRQGNEKLFF.

This chain joins TRBV7-3 and TRBJ2-1; TRBD2 might be the D (5 bases). V was trimmed by 5 bases and J by 4 bases, leaving 18 bases between them. Germline V gives CDR1 SGHTA, CDR2 FQGTGA. There are 16 residues in the CDR3. This CDR3 is CASSPLGSGLYNEQFF. As DNA, the CDR3 is TGTGCCAGCAGCCCCCTGGGGAGCGGCCTTTACAATGAGCAGTTCTTC.

This clone was detected only a few times. The chain has TRBV6-5 and TRBJ1-2; D is perhaps TRBD1 (6 bases). V was shortened by 6 bases and J by 8 bases, with 16 bases between the two germline ends. Germline V CDR1 and CDR2: MNHEY, SVGAGI. The CDR3 has 13 amino acids. The CDR3 loop reads CASSIYRVSGYTF. In nucleotides, the CDR3 is TGTGCCAGCAGCATCTACAGGGTCTCGGGCTACACCTTC.

The sample holds a few counts of this clone. The V and J genes are TRBV14 and TRBJ1-1; 8 nucleotides agree with TRBD1. The CDR3 has 15 amino acids. Germline CDR1 and CDR2: SGHDN and FVKESK. V trimming: 3 bases; J trimming: 3 bases; junction bases outside the gene matches: 6. CDR3 DNA: TGTGCCAGCAGCCACCGACAGGGGTGGGACACTGAAGCTTTCTTT. This codes for CASSHRQGWDTEAFF.

The chain uses TRBV6-5 and TRBJ2-3, with 9 bases matching TRBD2. The CDR3 runs 15 residues. Germline V gene sequence: CDR1 MNHEY, CDR2 SVGAGI. V was pared by 0 bases and J by 5 bases, with 3 bases of the junction left unmatched. CDR3 nucleotides: TGTGCCAGCAGTTACTCGTCTAGCGGGGAAGATACGCAGTATTTT. This gives the protein CASSYSSSGEDTQYF.

The chain combines TRBV5-1 with TRBJ1-2; 8 bases align to TRBD1. V lost 2 bases, J lost 4 bases, and 1 base stayed unmatched. CDR1 is SGHRS, CDR2 YFSETQ, per germline. The CDR3 is 13 residues long. This CDR3 reads CASSLDRGYGYTF. The DNA of the CDR3 is TGCGCCAGCAGCTTAGACAGGGGCTATGGCTACACCTTC.

The chain joins TRBV4-3 to TRBJ1-6; no clear D gene. This CDR3 is 14 amino acids long. The V gene's germline CDR1 is LGHNA and CDR2 YSLEER. V was clipped by 0 bases and J by 10 bases, with 10 bases between them. The CDR3 spells CASSQDLRESPLHF. CDR3 bases: TGCGCCAGCAGCCAAGATTTACGGGAATCACCCCTCCACTTT.

The V call is TRBV7-2, the J call TRBJ2-1; D is undetermined. Trimming left V 0 bases short and J 0 bases short, with 15 bases between. The CDR3 sequence is 18 residues long. Germline V gives CDR1 SGHTA, CDR2 FQGNSA. For the CDR3, the DNA is TGTGCCAGCAGCTTAGCGGGCAGCTACTGGAGCTCCTACAATGAGCAGTTCTTC. Protein product: CASSLAGSYWSSYNEQFF.

The chain combines TRBV6-6 with TRBJ2-3, with 15 bases that match TRBD2. CDR3 length: 18 residues. V dropped 6 bases and J dropped 2; count of bases not matched to a gene: 9. Per germline, CDR1 MNHNY and CDR2 SVGAGI (reference sequence). CDR3 DNA: TGTGCCAGCAGCCGAGGAGGACTAGCGGGAGGGGTCACAGATACGCAGTATTTT. Amino acid sequence: CASSRGGLAGGVTDTQYF.

This chain links TRBV10-2 with TRBJ2-2, with 11 bases lining up with TRBD2. With V trimmed by 7 bases and J by 7 bases, 8 bases remained unmatched. The CDR3 loop spans 15 amino acids. Looked up from germline, CDR1 is WSHSY and CDR2 is SAAADI. CDR3 amino acids: CASKTSGGPGGELFF. The DNA of the CDR3 is TGCGCCAGCAAAACTAGCGGGGGACCCGGCGGGGAGCTGTTTTTT.

The genes are TRBV3-1 (or the pseudogene TRBV3-2) and TRBJ2-2; TRBD2 might be the D (6 bases). This CDR3 is 12 amino acids long. Looked up from germline, CDR1 is LGHDT and CDR2 is YNNKEL (reference sequence). Trimming removed 6 bases at V and 5 bases at J, with 7 bases between. CDR3 region: CASSGGTGELFF. CDR3 nucleotides: TGTGCCAGCAGTGGGGGGACCGGGGAGCTGTTTTTT.

Only a few counts were recorded for this clone. The CDR3 coding sequence is TGTGCCAGTGGGGTCGGGGGGGCGTCTGGAAACACCATATATTTT. Encoded protein: CASGVGGASGNTIYF. V gene TRBV19 combines with J gene TRBJ1-3; D may be TRBD1 (6 bases). Trimming took off 8 bases at V and 1 base at J, with 15 bases between the two ends. Germline-derived CDR1 and CDR2 are LNHDA and SQIVND (reference sequence). CDR3 length: 15 amino acids.

This CDR3 reads CASSTSGGVISYNEQFF. CDR3 nucleotide sequence: TGTGCCAGTAGTACTAGCGGGGGGGTAATATCCTACAATGAGCAGTTCTTC. The V gene is TRBV19, the J gene TRBJ2-1; TRBD2 matches at 12 bases. Trimming took 4 bases from V and 1 from J; bases not matched to a gene: 5. CDR1 is LNHDA and CDR2 is SQIVND in the germline V gene (reference sequence). The CDR3 consists of 17 residues.

This chain uses TRBV10-3 with TRBJ1-2; D not certain. The CDR3 runs 13 residues. CDR1 and CDR2 from the germline V gene are ENHRY and SYGVKD. Trimming removed 9 bases at V and 2 bases at J, with 13 bases between. DNA of the CDR3: TGTGCCATGACGATGCGGGAGAACTATGGCTACACCTTC. Amino acids: CAMTMRENYGYTF.

The chain joins TRBV7-2 to TRBJ1-5; 8 bases agree with TRBD1. After removal of 2 bases from V and 6 bases from J, the junction contained 9 bases not matched to a gene. This CDR3 comprises 16 residues. Germline V gene lookup returns CDR1 SGHTA and CDR2 FQGNSA. The CDR3 loop is CASSLLAGGLGQPQHF. In DNA form, the CDR3 reads TGTGCCAGCAGCTTACTGGCAGGGGGCCTCGGTCAGCCCCAGCATTTT.

The chain uses TRBV6-2 or TRBV6-3 and TRBJ1-4; D unclear. There are 13 residues in the CDR3. Trimming removed 3 bases from V and 8 bases from J, with 10 bases in between. Germline-derived CDR1 and CDR2 are MNHEY and SVGEGT. In DNA, the CDR3 is TGTGCCAGCAGTTATTTAAACAGCGAAAAACTGTTTTTT. It translates to CASSYLNSEKLFF.

The chain combines TRBV7-2 with TRBJ2-2; D perhaps matches TRBD1 (5 bases). The V and J ends lost 1 base and 4 bases respectively, with 10 bases between them. There are 15 residues in the CDR3. Germline V gene sequence: CDR1 SGHTA, CDR2 FQGNSA. The CDR3 nucleotides are TGTGCCAGCAGCTTAGTAAGGACATCCACCGGGGAGCTGTTTTTT. As protein: CASSLVRTSTGELFF.

The V and J genes are TRBV6-5 and TRBJ2-7, with 7 bases matching TRBD2. Germline CDR1 MNHEY, CDR2 SVGAGI. The junction had 9 bases not matched to a gene; V was cut back by 5 bases and J by 2 bases. The CDR3 is made up of 15 amino acids. This CDR3 reads CASSPGGAGTYEQYF. The CDR3 DNA follows: TGTGCCAGCAGTCCCGGGGGAGCGGGAACCTACGAGCAGTACTTC.